The clone carrying this T cell receptor (beta chain) was seen only a few times. The target antigen is unknown. PCR was performed using 60 Vbeta and 13 Jbeta primers. TCRdb's copy holds only in-frame clones and misses some; the assay was immunoSEQ multiplex PCR. Among approximately 120,000 clones listed, roughly 80% were seen once. This sample stems from a study of cytomegalovirus exposure and HLA in healthy donors. Overall study findings and caveats: A reported reduction in N-insertions relative to the approximately 600-donor mean was seen in an Asian-associated ancestry cluster in a later analysis.

The CDR3 runs 11 residues. Trimming cost V 5 bases and J 15 bases, with 11 bases left between them. Germline CDR1 reads SEHNR; CDR2 reads FQNEAQ (reference sequence). The sample comprised PBMCs. This clonotype originated in a woman aged 40 to 55 in good health and CMV-seronegative. V is TRBV7-9 and J is TRBJ2-6; maybe TRBD2 (6 bases). The CDR3 DNA sequence: TGTGCCAGCAGCCCGACGGAGGGCCTGACTTTC. Its translation: CASSPTEGLTF.